This T cell receptor (beta chain) appears in the sequencing data of a study of T cell changes during pregnancy in multiple sclerosis. CDR1 and CDR2 (germline): MGHRA, YSYEKL. With 3 bases clipped from V and 5 bases from J, the junction kept 4 bases outside the gene matches. This CDR3 has 16 residues. This clone appeared once. Sequenced by immunoSEQ multiplex PCR; TCRdb stores in-frame clones only, minus some. Counted here are some 80,000 clones, more than 90% occurring once; the ten biggest clones make up approximately 1%. The chain joins TRBV4-1 to TRBJ2-2, with TRBD2 matching over 12 bases. This sequence originates from a female donor with multiple sclerosis, enrolled in a pregnancy study. This material consisted of peripheral blood, taken in the second trimester of pregnancy. CDR3: CASSQRTSGITGELFF. In nucleotides, the CDR3 is TGCGCCAGCAGCCAGCGGACTAGCGGGATTACCGGGGAGCTGTTTTTT.